One and the same sample provided the 2 T cell receptor beta chains below, sequenced in a study of blood T cell repertoires in COVID-19. TCRdb's copy holds only in-frame clones and misses some; the assay was immunoSEQ multiplex PCR. The data show 250,000 to 400,000 clones, approximately 89% seen once. The sequencing input was peripheral blood. The receptors shown here come from a woman in her 30s with COVID-19, enrolled during active disease.

The chain joins TRBV7-3 to TRBJ1-2; the match to TRBD1 covers 12 bases. Germline loops: CDR1 SGHTA, CDR2 FQGTGA. Trimming cost V 4 bases and J 8 bases; bases outside gene matches: 8. The CDR3 contains 15 residues. The CDR3 DNA reads TGTGCCAGCAGCTCTGGGACAGGGGGCTTAGAGGGCTACACCTTC. This sequence encodes CASSSGTGGLEGYTF.

The chain is built from TRBV19 and TRBJ2-6, with 9 nucleotides matching TRBD1. Germline lookup yields CDR1 LNHDA and CDR2 SQIVND (reference sequence). This CDR3 is built from 18 residues. The V segment lost 3 bases and the J segment 2 bases; nucleotides outside the gene matches: 8. The CDR3 is CASSMRDRVSTGANVLTF. CDR3 nucleotide sequence: TGTGCCAGTAGTATGAGGGACAGGGTGTCAACTGGGGCCAACGTCCTGACTTTC.